This TCR beta chain derives from a study of cytomegalovirus exposure and HLA in healthy donors. Sequencing used immunoSEQ multiplex PCR; TCRdb keeps in-frame clones, though not all of them. The repertoire holds 200,000 to 300,000 clones, with 70% to 90% as singletons. The study's findings and limits: Within the roughly 120 validation repertoires, first-cohort TCR clusters tended to co-occur, according to a later analysis. For cytomegalovirus status, the classifier reportedly gave diagnoses with high specificity and sensitivity. Altogether, 150 to 200 TCR beta chains were recorded as cytomegalovirus-associated.

As regards this clone: What it binds is not known.

Sequencing used PBMCs. This receptor was taken from a woman aged 25-40 years in good health and CMV-seropositive.

The CDR3 loop reads CASSVLAGEVEQYF. The CDR3 region has the DNA TGTGCCAGCAGTGTCCTAGCGGGAGAGGTAGAGCAGTACTTC. The rearrangement joins TRBV25-1 to TRBJ2-7; 10 positions match TRBD2. This CDR3 region has 14 residues. V lost 4 bases and J lost 7; bases outside the gene matches: 7. The germline gives CDR1 MGHDK, CDR2 SYGVNS.